What follows are 25 T cell receptor beta chains derived from one specimen sequenced in a study of T-cell memory formation after mild COVID-19. TCRdb re-called the 5' RACE reads through MiXCR, storing one row per CDR3 protein. The sample has fewer than 500,000 distinct CDR3 sequences, approximately 23% seen once. The sequenced material came from PBMCs or a T cell subset sorted from them (not recorded which). These receptors all stem from an adult woman who had mild COVID-19 (a few samples of this study predate the infection). Cell type and time point are not known.

The chain combines TRBV7-3 with TRBJ2-7; D assignment may be TRBD1 or TRBD2 (5 bases each). Trimming took off 3 bases at V and 3 bases at J, with 15 bases between the two ends. This CDR3 is 15 amino acids long. Germline CDR1 reads SGHTA; CDR2 reads FQGTGA. This CDR3 reads CASSLSPGRNYEQYF. In DNA, the CDR3 is TGTGCCAGCAGCTTGAGCCCGGGACGGAACTACGAGCAGTACTTC. The variable domain in full, with the rest retrieved from reference TRBV7-3 and TRBJ2-7, is GAGVSQTPSNKVTEKGKYVELRCDPISGHTALYWYRQSLGQGPEFLIYFQGTGAADDSGLPNDRFFAVRPEGSVSTLKIQRTERGDSAVYLCASSLSPGRNYEQYFGPGTRLTVT.

This clonotype has ten or more counts. V and J are TRBV19 and TRBJ2-2; D gene uncertain. Germline lookup yields CDR1 LNHDA and CDR2 SQIVND (reference sequence). The V and J ends lost 3 bases and 2 bases respectively, with 7 bases between them. The CDR3 extends over 14 amino acids. CDR3 in amino acids: CASSIVFNTGELFF. CDR3 nucleotide sequence: TGTGCCAGTAGTATTGTTTTTAACACCGGGGAGCTGTTTTTT.

The sample holds a few counts of this clonotype. The chain couples TRBV27 to TRBJ2-1; D may match TRBD1 or TRBD2 (5 bases each). V was clipped by 2 bases and J by 0 bases, with 11 bases between them. Germline V gene lookup returns CDR1 MNHEY and CDR2 SMNVEV (reference sequence). This CDR3 has 16 amino acids. The chain's CDR3 is CASSLGGSFSYNEQFF. The DNA for the CDR3 is TGTGCCAGCAGTTTAGGGGGTTCCTTCTCCTACAATGAGCAGTTCTTC.

CDR3 region: CASSADGDYGYTF. Written as DNA, the CDR3 is TGCGCCAGCAGCGCTGACGGAGACTATGGCTACACCTTC. The rearrangement uses TRBV5-1 and TRBJ1-2; no clear D. Between the trimmed V and J ends, which lost 4 bases and 3 bases, there was a span of 10 bases. From germline, CDR1 is SGHRS and CDR2 YFSETQ. The length of the CDR3 is 13 residues.

This clonotype came up a few times. V and J are TRBV10-3 and TRBJ2-7, with 7 bases matching TRBD1. Germline V gene lookup returns CDR1 ENHRY and CDR2 SYGVKD. The CDR3 runs 13 residues. V lost 8 bases, J lost 0 bases, and 4 bases stayed unmatched. The CDR3 bases are TGTGCCATCGGGACAGAGTTCTCCTACGAGCAGTACTTC. Amino acid sequence: CAIGTEFSYEQYF.

The chain links TRBV7-9 to TRBJ2-3; D is undetermined. V was shortened by 2 bases and J by 2 bases, with 11 bases between the two germline ends. This CDR3 region has 15 residues. CDR1 and CDR2 from the germline V gene are SEHNR and FQNEAQ (reference sequence). Written as DNA, the CDR3 is TGTGCCAGCAGCTTACGCCCCGTTCCCACAGATACGCAGTATTTT. It specifies CASSLRPVPTDTQYF.

The chain joins TRBV12-3 or TRBV12-4 to TRBJ1-1, with TRBD1 matching 9 bases. The CDR3 runs to 15 residues. V lost 5 bases and J lost 1; bases outside the gene matches: 5. The CDR3 coding sequence is TGTGCCAGCAGTGCCACAGGGGGCGGGAACACTGAAGCTTTCTTT. Amino acid sequence: CASSATGGGNTEAFF.

This chain links TRBV19 with TRBJ1-1; D gene uncertain. The V end was cut by 1 base, the J end by 0 bases, with 6 bases between. Germline V gene data show CDR1 as LNHDA and CDR2 as SQIVND (reference sequence). The CDR3 is 14 residues long. CDR3 in amino acids: CASSIGSLNTEAFF. The CDR3 DNA is TGTGCCAGTAGTATAGGCAGCTTGAACACTGAAGCTTTCTTT.

This clonotype has just a few counts. CDR3 loop: CASSTRTGVDTSTDTQYF. CDR3 nucleotide sequence: TGTGCCAGCAGTACGAGGACAGGGGTCGACACTAGCACAGATACGCAGTATTTT. The chain has TRBV2 and TRBJ2-3; 9 positions match TRBD1. Per germline, CDR1 SNHLY and CDR2 FYNNEI. V was clipped by 5 bases and J by 0 bases; unmatched bases: 12. CDR3 length: 18 residues.

This sequence joins TRBV7-2 and TRBJ1-2, with D possibly being TRBD1 (5 bases). This CDR3 is 15 amino acids long. The germline CDR1 and CDR2 sequences are SGHTA and FQGNSA. V lost 3 bases and J 2 bases, leaving 13 bases between the germline ends. The CDR3 loop is CASSLGGGVNYGYTF. The CDR3 nucleotides are TGTGCCAGCAGCTTGGGAGGAGGGGTAAACTATGGCTACACCTTC.

The rearrangement links TRBV24-1 to TRBJ2-1; D gene unclear. The ends were cut back, 0 bases at V and 0 bases at J, with 14 bases in the middle. Germline assignment: CDR1 KGHDR and CDR2 SFDVKD. The CDR3 runs 18 residues. Here the CDR3 reads CATSDLPSHSSSYNEQFF. Here the CDR3 DNA reads TGTGCCACCAGTGATTTGCCCTCCCACAGTAGCTCCTACAATGAGCAGTTCTTC.

This clonotype was found a few times. CDR3 sequence (DNA): TGCAGTGCCGGCAGGAACTCCTACAATGAGCAGTTCTTC. Translation gives CSAGRNSYNEQFF. The chain joins TRBV20-1 to TRBJ2-1; D is unclear. Germline CDR1 DFQATT, CDR2 SNEGSKA (reference sequence). This CDR3 spans 13 amino acids. Trimming left V 6 bases short and J 0 bases short, with 9 bases between.

This clonotype was seen only a few times. This rearrangement joins TRBV19 to TRBJ2-5; 10 bases are shared with TRBD2. This CDR3 spans 22 amino acids. The V gene end was trimmed by 10 bases and the J gene end by 0 bases; junction bases not matched to a gene: 29. The germline V gene has CDR1 LNHDA and CDR2 SQIVND (reference sequence). The CDR3 DNA is TGTGCCACGCCTGATGTGCCAGTATGCGCTAGCGGGAGAGGAAGGGACCAAGAGACCCAGTACTTC. As protein: CATPDVPVCASGRGRDQETQYF. Full variable domain (missing parts from reference TRBV19 and TRBJ2-5): DGGITQSPKYLFRKEGQNVTLSCEQNLNHDAMYWYRQDPGQGLRLIYYSQIVNDFQKGDIAEGYSVSREKKESFPLTVTSAQKNPTAFYLCATPDVPVCASGRGRDQETQYFGPGTRLLVL.

In its sample, this clonotype was seen a few times. The chain employs TRBV3-1 and TRBJ2-7; no clear D. V was trimmed by 4 bases and J by 3 bases, leaving 10 bases between them. Germline V lookup: CDR1 LGHDT, CDR2 YNNKEL (reference sequence). The length of the CDR3 is 13 residues. The CDR3 DNA is TGTGCCAGCAGCCTCTCCTCCCACTACGAGCAGTACTTC. Protein product: CASSLSSHYEQYF.

There are a few counts of this clonotype. The CDR3 loop reads CASSYRTGDSPLHF. The CDR3 DNA sequence: TGTGCCAGCAGTTACAGGACAGGGGATTCACCCCTCCACTTT. The chain employs TRBV6-5 and TRBJ1-6; TRBD1 aligns across 9 bases. The germline gives CDR1 MNHEY, CDR2 SVGAGI. The J segment lost 8 bases and the V segment lost 2 bases, leaving 1 base of the junction unmatched. CDR3 size: 14 residues.

This clonotype appeared a few times. The chain links TRBV5-1 to TRBJ1-2; TRBD1 agrees at 9 bases. CDR1 is SGHRS and CDR2 is YFSETQ in the germline V gene. This CDR3 contains 13 residues. V trimming: 4 bases; J trimming: 8 bases; junction bases outside the gene matches: 6. The CDR3 sequence is CASSPPDRGGYTF. CDR3 bases: TGCGCCAGCAGCCCACCGGACAGGGGCGGCTACACCTTC.

The chain has TRBV5-1 and TRBJ1-2; no clear D. This CDR3 has 13 amino acids. The V and J ends lost 4 bases and 3 bases respectively, with 10 bases between them. Germline V gives CDR1 SGHRS, CDR2 YFSETQ. The CDR3 region is CASSPAVDYGYTF. In DNA, the CDR3 is TGCGCCAGCAGCCCGGCGGTCGACTATGGCTACACCTTC.

The V and J genes are TRBV6-5 and TRBJ1-6; 8 positions agree with TRBD1. The CDR3 consists of 15 residues. The V gene's germline CDR1 is MNHEY and CDR2 SVGAGI. V lost 0 bases to trimming and J lost 8 bases; unmatched junction nucleotides: 3. The chain's CDR3 is CASSYSDRVYSPLHF. The CDR3 DNA reads as TGTGCCAGCAGTTACTCGGACAGGGTCTATTCACCCCTCCACTTT.

V usage is TRBV18 and J usage is TRBJ2-3, with D perhaps TRBD2 (6 bases). Germline CDR1 reads KGHSH; CDR2 reads LQKENI. The CDR3 is 13 amino acids. V lost 2 bases to trimming and J lost 4 bases, with 7 bases between them. The CDR3 sequence: CASSPGGPDTQYF. CDR3 nucleotide sequence: TGTGCCAGCTCACCAGGAGGGCCAGATACGCAGTATTTT.

J is TRBJ2-7 and V is TRBV12-2; TRBD2 was called by the table and not checked on the DNA. TRBV12-2 is termed a pseudogene. The CDR3 consists of 18 residues. The CDR3 DNA reads TGTGCAAGTCGCTTAGCGCGGTTCGAGCGGGAAAGCTCCTACGAGCAGTACTTC. Residues: CASRLARFERESSYEQYF.

This chain connects TRBV21-1 to TRBJ2-7. TRBV21-1 is termed a pseudogene. The CDR3 runs 15 residues. CDR3 sequence reads: CASSQREWQSYEQYF. CDR3 DNA: TGTGCCAGCAGTCAAAGGGAGTGGCAATCCTACGAGCAGTACTTC.

The sample holds a few counts of this clonotype. V is TRBV12-3 or TRBV12-4 and J is TRBJ1-2; 7 bases agree with TRBD1. V dropped 5 bases and J dropped 3; count of bases not matched to a gene: 6. This CDR3 region has 14 residues. The CDR3 DNA reads TGTGCCAGCAGTCCTGACAGGGCGGACTATGGCTACACCTTC. Its protein product is CASSPDRADYGYTF.

This clonotype has more than one count but fewer than ten. This sequence joins TRBV29-1 and TRBJ1-2; unclear D gene. This CDR3 is 12 amino acids long. V was trimmed by 7 bases and J by 2 bases, leaving 11 bases between them. Germline values: CDR1 SQVTM, CDR2 ANQGSEA. CDR3 sequence reads: CSAREGNYGYTF. CDR3 DNA sequence: TGCAGCGCCCGGGAAGGGAACTATGGCTACACCTTC.

The chain links TRBV7-3 to TRBJ2-3; D is perhaps TRBD1 (6 bases). Trimming took 4 bases from V and 3 from J, leaving 14 bases between them. The CDR3 covers 15 residues. The V gene's germline CDR1 is SGHTA and CDR2 FQGTGA. CDR3: CASSSSGTWTDTQYF. Here the CDR3 DNA reads TGTGCCAGCAGCTCCTCCGGGACATGGACAGATACGCAGTATTTT.

A single count supports this clonotype. The V gene is TRBV12-3 or TRBV12-4, the J gene TRBJ2-1; no reliable D call. The CDR3 is 16 amino acids. The germline V and J ends were trimmed by 3 bases and 2 bases, with 14 bases remaining between them. CDR3 sequence: CASSFRVQGTYNEQFF. Here the CDR3 DNA reads TGTGCCAGCAGTTTCAGAGTCCAAGGGACCTACAATGAGCAGTTCTTC.